This T cell receptor (beta chain) was recovered during a study of graft-versus-host responses after intestinal transplantation. The method was immunoSEQ multiplex PCR; TCRdb's version includes in-frame clones alone and lacks a portion of them. The sample consists of more than 50,000 clones, about 90% of them appearing once. The CDR3 has 15 amino acids. Unmatched junction bases numbered 10, after V lost 8 bases and J lost 4 bases. Germline CDR1 is LNHDA and CDR2 is SQIVND (reference sequence). The clonotype originates from a human patient who received an intestinal transplant, so some T cells may come from the graft donor. This sequence joins TRBV19 and TRBJ2-2, with 7 bases matching TRBD1. Here the sequenced sample was PBMCs, taken 650 to 680 days after intestinal transplant. The CDR3 DNA follows: TGTGCCAGTCGTAGGGAAGGGGGCGGCACCGGGGAGCTGTTTTTT. Its translation: CASRREGGGTGELFF.